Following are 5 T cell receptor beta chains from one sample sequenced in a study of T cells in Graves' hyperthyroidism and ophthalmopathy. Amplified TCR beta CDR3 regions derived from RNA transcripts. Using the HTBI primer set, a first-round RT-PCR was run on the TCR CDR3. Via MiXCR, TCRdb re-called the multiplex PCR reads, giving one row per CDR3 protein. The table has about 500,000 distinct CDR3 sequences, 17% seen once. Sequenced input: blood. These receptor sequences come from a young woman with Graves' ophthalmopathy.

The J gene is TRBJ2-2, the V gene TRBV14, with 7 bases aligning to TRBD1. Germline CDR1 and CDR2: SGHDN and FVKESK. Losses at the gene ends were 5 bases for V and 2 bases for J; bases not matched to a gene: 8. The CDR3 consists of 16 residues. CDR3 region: CASSDREGANTGELFF. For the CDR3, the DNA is TGTGCCAGCAGCGACCGTGAGGGGGCAAACACCGGGGAGCTGTTTTTT.

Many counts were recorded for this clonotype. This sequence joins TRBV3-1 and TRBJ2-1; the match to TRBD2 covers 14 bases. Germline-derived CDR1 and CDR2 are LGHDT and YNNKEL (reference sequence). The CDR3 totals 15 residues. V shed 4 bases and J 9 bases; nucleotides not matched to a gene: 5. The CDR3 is CASSLGLAGEREQFF. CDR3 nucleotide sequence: TGTGCCAGCAGCCTGGGACTAGCGGGAGAACGTGAGCAGTTCTTC.

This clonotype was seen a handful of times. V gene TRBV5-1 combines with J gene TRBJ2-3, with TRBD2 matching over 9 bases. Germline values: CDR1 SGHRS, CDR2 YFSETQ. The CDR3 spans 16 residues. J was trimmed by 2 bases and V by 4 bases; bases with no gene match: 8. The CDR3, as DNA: TGCGCCAGCAGCACCGTAGCGGGGGCCCACACAGATACGCAGTATTTT. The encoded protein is CASSTVAGAHTDTQYF.

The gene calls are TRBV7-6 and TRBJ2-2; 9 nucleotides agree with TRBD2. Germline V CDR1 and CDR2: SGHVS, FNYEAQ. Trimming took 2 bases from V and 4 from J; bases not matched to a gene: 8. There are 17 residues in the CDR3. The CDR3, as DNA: TGTGCCAGCAGCTTACATGCGGGAGGGCCGGTCACCGGGGAGCTGTTTTTT. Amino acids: CASSLHAGGPVTGELFF.

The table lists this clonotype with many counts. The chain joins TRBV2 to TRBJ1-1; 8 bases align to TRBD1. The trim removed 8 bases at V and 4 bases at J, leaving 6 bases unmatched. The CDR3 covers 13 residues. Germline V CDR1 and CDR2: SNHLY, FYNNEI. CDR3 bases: TGTGCCAGCGGACAGGGCCGCAGCACTGAAGCTTTCTTT. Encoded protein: CASGQGRSTEAFF.